These 21 T cell receptor beta chains originate from one sample sequenced in a study of sequential checkpoint blockade in melanoma. Sample treatment: randomized to nivolumab then ipilimumab (arm A) or the reverse (arm B). Profiled with immunoSEQ multiplex PCR; TCRdb holds only in-frame clones, not every one. The sample includes under 15,000 clones, around 85% of them seen just once. The sample consisted of CD8+ T cells sorted from blood (inferred from file names), taken from a patient given nivolumab and ipilimumab in sequence. The receptors were sampled from a human donor with melanoma.

The CDR3 reads CASTGDIERYGYTF. The CDR3 nucleotides read TGCGCCAGCACCGGAGACATTGAGCGGTATGGCTACACCTTC. The chain is built from TRBV5-1 and TRBJ1-2; D remains unclear. Germline loops: CDR1 SGHRS, CDR2 YFSETQ. The CDR3 runs 14 residues. V lost 6 bases and J lost 5, with 17 bases in between.

The V call is TRBV7-5, the J call TRBJ2-3; TRBD2, the D gene given by the table, was not confirmed from the DNA. TRBV7-5 is shown as a pseudogene. The CDR3 sequence is 15 residues long. For the CDR3, the DNA is TGTGCCAGAAGCCCAGAGGTTACTAGCACAGATACGCAGTATTTT. It yields the protein CARSPEVTSTDTQYF.

This clone has more than one count but fewer than ten. J is TRBJ2-7 and V is TRBV27; 7 nucleotides align to TRBD1. V lost 5 bases, J lost 6 bases, and 7 bases stayed unmatched. There are 13 residues in the CDR3. Germline CDR1 is MNHEY and CDR2 is SMNVEV (reference sequence). CDR3 sequence (DNA): TGTGCCAGCAGTCCAATAGACAGGGCCGAGCAGTACTTC. This translates into CASSPIDRAEQYF.

The J gene is TRBJ2-1, the V gene TRBV4-1, with 8 bases that match TRBD1. J gave up 8 bases and V 3 bases, and 15 bases lay outside the gene matches. Germline values: CDR1 MGHRA, CDR2 YSYEKL. The CDR3 consists of 17 residues. The DNA for the CDR3 is TGCGCCAGCAGCCAGCCGCCGACAGGGGCTGTAACGGATGAGCAGTTCTTC. It codes for CASSQPPTGAVTDEQFF.

The gene calls are TRBV7-2 and TRBJ2-1; 15 bases are a match to TRBD2. Germline V CDR1 and CDR2: SGHTA, FQGNSA. The CDR3 has 15 amino acids. After removal of 6 bases from V and 8 bases from J, the junction contained 5 bases not matched to a gene. The CDR3 here is CASRWTSGGADEQFF. CDR3 nucleotides: TGTGCCAGCAGGTGGACTAGCGGGGGGGCCGATGAGCAGTTCTTC.

This chain connects TRBV4-3 to TRBJ2-2; the D gene is possibly TRBD2 (6 bases). The V gene's germline CDR1 is LGHNA and CDR2 YSLEER. With 0 bases removed from V and 1 base from J, the gap between germline ends came to 9 bases. CDR3 length: 16 amino acids. Here the CDR3 DNA reads TGCGCCAGCAGCCAAGATCTGGGGGGGAACACCGGGGAGCTGTTTTTT. Translated: CASSQDLGGNTGELFF.

The V call is TRBV7-2, the J call TRBJ1-5, with D possibly being TRBD1 (5 bases). This CDR3 contains 17 residues. Trimming left V 5 bases short and J 6 bases short, with 23 bases between. CDR1 and CDR2 from the germline V gene are SGHTA and FQGNSA. CDR3 bases: TGTGCCAGCAGCCCCCAGGTGGGGGGAACATTTAGTCAGCCCCAGCATTTT. Protein product: CASSPQVGGTFSQPQHF.

V usage is TRBV30 and J usage is TRBJ2-1; possible D gene TRBD1, 6 bases. CDR1 GTSNPN and CDR2 SVGIG come from the germline V gene (reference sequence). The germline V and J ends were trimmed by 1 base and 10 bases, with 11 bases remaining between them. This CDR3 has 12 amino acids. The CDR3 DNA is TGTGCCTGGAGTGACGCAGGGGACGAGCAGTTCTTC. This translates into CAWSDAGDEQFF.

The chain carries TRBV6-5 and TRBJ2-7, with 8 bases lining up with TRBD1. Germline V CDR1 and CDR2: MNHEY, SVGAGI. V lost 2 bases to trimming and J lost 1 base; unmatched junction nucleotides: 4. This CDR3 region has 15 residues. The CDR3 coding sequence is TGTGCCAGCAGTTACGGGCAGGGGGCTTCCTACGAGCAGTACTTC. It codes for CASSYGQGASYEQYF.

V gene TRBV7-2 combines with J gene TRBJ1-2; 9 bases match TRBD1. The CDR3 has 15 amino acids. Trimming took 4 bases from V and 8 from J; bases not matched to a gene: 11. Germline V gene data show CDR1 as SGHTA and CDR2 as FQGNSA. In DNA form, the CDR3 reads TGTGCCAGCAGCTCCGTTTTTGGGACAGGGAACGGCTACACCTTC. It specifies CASSSVFGTGNGYTF.

This clone was observed once. This chain connects TRBV5-1 to TRBJ2-1; possible D gene TRBD1, 6 bases. There are 16 residues in the CDR3. Germline CDR1 is SGHRS and CDR2 is YFSETQ. Trimming removed 0 bases from V and 4 bases from J, with 14 bases in between. CDR3 nucleotide sequence: TGCGCCAGCAGCTTGGCCGGGCAGGGGCTATACAATGAGCAGTTCTTC. Amino acids: CASSLAGQGLYNEQFF.

This chain uses TRBV4-1 with TRBJ2-1, with 12 bases that match TRBD2. The ends lost 2 bases at V and 5 bases at J; junction bases unmatched: 19. The germline gives CDR1 MGHRA, CDR2 YSYEKL. This CDR3 contains 21 residues. The CDR3, as DNA: TGCGCCAGCAGCCAATACTACCCTAGCGGGGGGGCCCTGGCCCTCCACAATGAGCAGTTCTTC. Protein: CASSQYYPSGGALALHNEQFF.

This clone was picked up a small number of times. The chain combines TRBV19 with TRBJ1-5; TRBD1 is a possible D gene (6 bases). Germline CDR1 LNHDA, CDR2 SQIVND (reference sequence). V dropped 2 bases and J dropped 3 bases, with 8 bases sitting between them. The CDR3 covers 14 residues. The DNA of the CDR3 is TGTGCCAGTAGTATATGGGACATCAATCAGCCCCAGCATTTT. Amino acids: CASSIWDINQPQHF.

This sequence joins TRBV27 and TRBJ2-2; no definite D call. Trimming left V 8 bases short and J 2 bases short, with 9 bases between. Germline V gene data show CDR1 as MNHEY and CDR2 as SMNVEV (reference sequence). This CDR3 is 13 amino acids long. The CDR3 is CASAILNTGELFF. The CDR3 DNA follows: TGTGCCAGCGCTATCCTTAACACCGGGGAGCTGTTTTTT.

This clone was recorded once. The chain uses TRBV28 and TRBJ1-5; 7 positions match TRBD1. Germline CDR1 reads MDHEN; CDR2 reads SYDVKM. V lost 4 bases, J lost 3 bases, and 3 bases stayed unmatched. CDR3 length equals 14 residues. For the CDR3, the DNA is TGTGCCAGCAGTTACACAGGGGACAATCAGCCCCAGCATTTT. This sequence encodes CASSYTGDNQPQHF. Complete variable domain (other parts from reference TRBV28 and TRBJ1-5): DVKVTQSSRYLVKRTGEKVFLECVQDMDHENMFWYRQDPGLGLRLIYFSYDVKMKEKGDIPEGYSVSREKKERFSLILESASTNQTSMYLCASSYTGDNQPQHFGDGTRLSIL.

The chain couples TRBV19 to TRBJ2-7; D is possibly TRBD1 (6 bases). Germline-derived CDR1 and CDR2 are LNHDA and SQIVND (reference sequence). V was shortened by 4 bases and J by 3 bases, with 25 bases between the two germline ends. This CDR3 has 18 amino acids. Written as DNA, the CDR3 is TGTGCCAGTAGTACTTTGGGCTCGCCGGACAGAGACAACTACGAGCAGTACTTC. Protein: CASSTLGSPDRDNYEQYF.

This chain joins TRBV29-1 and TRBJ2-7, with D uncertain. Germline loops: CDR1 SQVTM, CDR2 ANQGSEA. Trimming removed 4 bases at V and 0 bases at J, with 7 bases between. This CDR3 spans 12 amino acids. The CDR3 sequence: CSVVGGSYEQYF. The CDR3, as DNA: TGCAGCGTTGTCGGCGGCTCCTACGAGCAGTACTTC.

The V call is TRBV4-3, the J call TRBJ1-5; perhaps TRBD1 as D (5 bases). V shed 0 bases and J shed 3 bases, with 12 bases lying between them. Germline assignment: CDR1 LGHNA and CDR2 YSLEER. The CDR3 contains 16 residues. The CDR3 region has the DNA TGCGCCAGCAGCCAAGAAGTAGGGGCAGCCAATCAGCCCCAGCATTTT. It yields the protein CASSQEVGAANQPQHF.

This clone appeared a few times. The chain combines TRBV7-3 with TRBJ1-1; TRBD1 is a possible D gene (6 bases). The V gene's germline CDR1 is SGHTA and CDR2 FQGTGA. The CDR3 contains 17 residues. Trimming stripped 4 bases from V and 4 bases from J, with 22 bases between. The CDR3 bases are TGTGCCAGCAGCTACTCGACTATAACAGGGATGGGCACTGAAGCTTTCTTT. Protein: CASSYSTITGMGTEAFF.

The chain joins TRBV7-9 to TRBJ1-1; no clear D. The CDR3 consists of 12 residues. Germline CDR1 SEHNR, CDR2 FQNEAQ (reference sequence). The V end lost 5 bases, the J end lost 0 bases, and 4 bases lay between the germline ends. This chain's CDR3 is CASSIMNTEAFF. The CDR3 DNA is TGTGCCAGCAGCATTATGAACACTGAAGCTTTCTTT.

The chain has TRBV6-1 and TRBJ1-2; 7 bases are a match to TRBD1. CDR1 is MNHNS, CDR2 SASEGT, per germline. Trimming at V came to 5 bases and at J to 8 bases, leaving 5 bases not matched to a gene. This CDR3 has 12 residues. The CDR3 here is CASSFGDSGYTF. Written as DNA, the CDR3 is TGTGCCAGCAGTTTTGGGGACAGCGGCTACACCTTC.